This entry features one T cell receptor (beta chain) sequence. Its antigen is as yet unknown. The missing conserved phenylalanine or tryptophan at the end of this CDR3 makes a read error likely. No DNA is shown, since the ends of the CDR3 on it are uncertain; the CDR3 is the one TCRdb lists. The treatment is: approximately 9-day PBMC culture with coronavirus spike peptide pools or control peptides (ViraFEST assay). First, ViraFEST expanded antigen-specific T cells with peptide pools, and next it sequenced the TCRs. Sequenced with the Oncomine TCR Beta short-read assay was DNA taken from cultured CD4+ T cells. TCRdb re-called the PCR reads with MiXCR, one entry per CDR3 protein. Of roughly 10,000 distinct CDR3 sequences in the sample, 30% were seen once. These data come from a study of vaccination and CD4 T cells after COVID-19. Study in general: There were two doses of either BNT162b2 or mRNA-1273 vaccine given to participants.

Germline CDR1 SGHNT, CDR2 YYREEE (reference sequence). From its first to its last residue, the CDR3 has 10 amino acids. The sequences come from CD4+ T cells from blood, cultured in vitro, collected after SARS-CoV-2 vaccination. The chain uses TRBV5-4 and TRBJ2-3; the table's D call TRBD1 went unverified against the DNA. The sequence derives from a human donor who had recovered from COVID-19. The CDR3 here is CASSFPSEGK.